This T cell receptor beta chain was retrieved from a study of vaccination effects on CD4 cells after COVID-19. The CDR3 is 16 amino acids. Germline V gene sequence: CDR1 MNHNS, CDR2 SASEGT. Some clones are missing from TCRdb's copy, which holds only in-frame ones; the method was immunoSEQ multiplex PCR. The sample has tens of thousands of clones, around four fifths seen once. Sequencing in the ViraFEST assay came after antigen-specific CD4+ T cells had been expanded with viral peptide pools, which were used to stimulate PBMC. Following 10 days of culture, CD4+ T cells were isolated. The participants, recipients of two vaccine doses, got either BNT162b2 or mRNA-1273. In the case of this clone: Its target is not known. At one of its ends the junction is not consistent with the germline gene, which may arise from a read error.

The clonotype originates from a human donor who received a COVID-19 vaccine. The genes are TRBV6-1 and TRBJ2-2; D call uncertain. The material was CD4+ T cells from PBMCs cultured with SARS-CoV-2 spike peptides, obtained after COVID-19 vaccination. This CDR3 is CASRERPVGNTGELFF. The CDR3 DNA follows: TGTGCCAGCCGTGAACGCCCGGTCGGGAACACCGGGGAGCTGTTTTTT.